A single sample gave rise to the 27 T cell receptor beta chains below, sequenced in a study of T cells in Graves' hyperthyroidism and ophthalmopathy. TCR beta CDR3 regions were amplified from RNA transcripts. Initially, a first-round RT-PCR of the TCR CDR3 employed the HTBI primer set. TCRdb called the multiplex PCR reads again in MiXCR, with one record for every CDR3 protein. The repertoire consists of about 510,000 distinct CDR3 sequences, with 40% to 50% occurring once and the leading ten covering about 45%. The sequenced sample was peripheral blood or thyroid tissue (not recorded which). These receptors originate from an adult woman with Graves' disease, either hyperthyroidism or ophthalmopathy (not recorded which).

J is TRBJ2-5 and V is TRBV20-1, with D hard to call. This CDR3 has 13 residues. Germline V gene sequence: CDR1 DFQATT, CDR2 SNEGSKA (reference sequence). V lost 1 base to trimming and J lost 0 bases, with 6 bases between them. The CDR3 loop reads CSARGPYQETQYF. For the CDR3, the DNA is TGCAGTGCTAGAGGACCATACCAAGAGACCCAGTACTTC.

The sample holds many counts of this clonotype. The chain employs TRBV29-1 and TRBJ2-3, with TRBD2 identical over 8 bases. The CDR3 has 13 amino acids. J gave up 4 bases and V 3 bases, and 3 bases lay outside the gene matches. CDR1 is SQVTM, CDR2 ANQGSEA, per germline. The DNA for the CDR3 is TGCAGCGTTGAGGCGGGAGGCGCAGATACGCAGTATTTT. Protein: CSVEAGGADTQYF.

In this sample, this clonotype turned up many times. This chain links TRBV10-3 with TRBJ1-6, with TRBD1 as a possible D gene (5 bases). V dropped 10 bases and J dropped 6 bases, with 13 bases sitting between them. CDR3 length equals 13 residues. Germline lookup yields CDR1 ENHRY and CDR2 SYGVKD. As DNA, the CDR3 is TGTGCCACATCCAGGGACGGTAATTCACCCCTCCACTTT. It codes for CATSRDGNSPLHF.

The V and J genes are TRBV10-3 and TRBJ2-5; 7 bases map to TRBD2. J was trimmed by 3 bases and V by 7 bases; bases with no gene match: 8. The CDR3 sequence is 14 residues long. Germline lookup yields CDR1 ENHRY and CDR2 SYGVKD. Written as DNA, the CDR3 is TGTGCCATCACCGTCGGGGGGTCCAAAGAGACCCAGTACTTC. It codes for CAITVGGSKETQYF.

This chain joins TRBV19 and TRBJ2-2; 11 bases map to TRBD1. The CDR3 runs 18 residues. V was pared by 6 bases and J by 4 bases, with 13 bases of the junction left unmatched. Germline values: CDR1 LNHDA, CDR2 SQIVND (reference sequence). CDR3 coding DNA: TGTGCCAGTAGGAAGGACAGGGGGCCCGGAGCGAGCACCGGGGAGCTGTTTTTT. It yields the protein CASRKDRGPGASTGELFF.

About this clonotype itself: The junction departs from the called germline gene at one end, perhaps through a read error. CDR3 sequence reads: CASGLQATYEQYF. CDR3 coding DNA: TGTGCCAGCGGCTTACAAGCTACCTACGAACAGTACTTC. The genes are TRBV7-9 and TRBJ2-7, with D unclear. The CDR3 has 13 amino acids. CDR1 and CDR2 from the germline V gene are SEHNR and FQNEAQ (reference sequence).

As for this clonotype: One end of the junction is discordant with germline, which a read error may explain. J is TRBJ1-2 and V is TRBV7-9, with 7 nucleotides matching TRBD1. Germline loops: CDR1 SEHNR, CDR2 FQNEAQ (reference sequence). The CDR3 is made up of 14 amino acids. For the CDR3, the DNA is TGCGCCAGCAGCCGACCACAGGGGTCCTATGGCTACACCTTC. Protein product: CASSRPQGSYGYTF. Using reference TRBV7-9 and TRBJ1-2 for the parts outside the CDR3, the full variable domain is DTGVSQNPRHKITKRGQNVTFRCDPISEHNRLYWYRQTLGQGPEFLTYFQNEAQLEKSRLLSDRFSAERPKGSFSTLEIQRTEQGDSAMYLCASSRPQGSYGYTFGSGTRLTVV.

V usage is TRBV2 and J usage is TRBJ1-5, with D maybe TRBD1 (6 bases). Germline V gene sequence: CDR1 SNHLY, CDR2 FYNNEI. The CDR3 runs 13 residues. V was shortened by 6 bases and J by 5 bases, with 11 bases between the two germline ends. Here the CDR3 DNA reads TGTGCCAGCAGAGGTAGGGGGGATCAGCCCCAGCATTTT. Its translation is CASRGRGDQPQHF.

The count of this clonotype is one. The V call is TRBV20-1, the J call TRBJ2-7; perhaps TRBD1 as D (5 bases). The CDR3 totals 15 residues. Looked up from germline, CDR1 is DFQATT and CDR2 is SNEGSKA (reference sequence). V was pared by 0 bases and J by 2 bases, with 14 bases between. In DNA form, the CDR3 reads TGCAGTGCTAGAGATCCAGAAGGGGCCGCCTACGAGCAGTACTTC. It encodes CSARDPEGAAYEQYF.

This clonotype was counted ten times or more. The CDR3 DNA sequence: TGTGCCAGCAGCCCCCGACTAGCGGGAGAGGGTGAGACCCAGTACTTC. Translating it yields CASSPRLAGEGETQYF. The chain employs TRBV5-8 and TRBJ2-5; 12 bases line up with TRBD2. The V gene's germline CDR1 is SGHTS and CDR2 YDEGEE. V shed 4 bases and J 5 bases; nucleotides not matched to a gene: 9. The CDR3 loop spans 16 amino acids.

This clonotype was detected a few times. The chain recombines TRBV2 with TRBJ1-5; D not resolved. The CDR3 loop spans 14 amino acids. The germline V and J ends were trimmed by 6 bases and 0 bases, with 9 bases remaining between them. Per the germline V gene, CDR1 is SNHLY and CDR2 is FYNNEI. CDR3 sequence: CASRAAYSNQPQHF. In nucleotides, the CDR3 is TGTGCCAGCAGGGCAGCGTATAGCAATCAGCCCCAGCATTTT.

Notes on this clonotype: A read error may produce the germline difference seen at one junction end. The chain combines TRBV11-2 with TRBJ1-1; D ambiguous. The germline V gene encodes CDR1 SGHAT and CDR2 FQNNGV. The CDR3 is 15 amino acids. CDR3 coding DNA: TGTGCCAGCAGCTTCTCCCAGAACATGAACGCTGAAGCTTTCTTT. It translates to CASSFSQNMNAEAFF.

This clonotype has a single count. This chain joins TRBV7-3 and TRBJ1-1; 10 bases line up with TRBD1. V lost 3 bases and J lost 1; bases outside the gene matches: 5. The CDR3 has 16 amino acids. Looked up from germline, CDR1 is SGHTA and CDR2 is FQGTGA. CDR3 in DNA: TGTGCCAGCAGCTTCTCGACAGGGGGCGAGAACACTGAAGCTTTCTTT. Translation gives CASSFSTGGENTEAFF. The full variable domain, its missing parts supplied by reference TRBV7-3 and TRBJ1-1, is GAGVSQTPSNKVTEKGKYVELRCDPISGHTALYWYRQSLGQGPEFLIYFQGTGAADDSGLPNDRFFAVRPEGSVSTLKIQRTERGDSAVYLCASSFSTGGENTEAFFGQGTRLTVV.

This clonotype was recorded many times. The rearrangement uses TRBV5-1 and TRBJ1-1; 7 positions match TRBD1. This CDR3 has 15 residues. Germline V lookup: CDR1 SGHRS, CDR2 YFSETQ. Trimming cost V 5 bases and J 2 bases; bases outside gene matches: 9. The CDR3 here is CASRPQGVRNTEAFF. The DNA of the CDR3 is TGCGCCAGCAGACCGCAGGGGGTGAGAAACACTGAAGCTTTCTTT.

This clonotype occurred many times. The chain recombines TRBV4-3 with TRBJ2-2; 7 nucleotides align to TRBD1. The CDR3 consists of 15 residues. V gave up 0 bases and J gave up 6 bases; unmatched junction bases: 4. CDR1 and CDR2 from the germline V gene are LGHNA and YSLEER. CDR3 in amino acids: CASSQEDRVAGELFF. CDR3 coding DNA: TGCGCCAGCAGCCAAGAAGACAGGGTCGCCGGGGAGCTGTTTTTT.

The chain couples TRBV6-1 to TRBJ2-5; D possibly corresponds to TRBD2 (5 bases). V lost 6 bases, J lost 2 bases, and 16 bases lay in between. This CDR3 comprises 15 residues. CDR1 is MNHNS, CDR2 SASEGT, per germline. CDR3 coding DNA: TGTGCCAGCAGGCACCACCCGGAGCGGCAAGAGACCCAGTACTTC. Protein: CASRHHPERQETQYF.

The chain employs TRBV29-1 and TRBJ1-4; the match to TRBD1 covers 11 bases. Germline CDR1 and CDR2: SQVTM and ANQGSEA. The CDR3 is 12 residues long. V trimming: 8 bases; J trimming: 8 bases; junction bases outside the gene matches: 4. The CDR3, as DNA: TGCAGCTCGGACAGGGGGCACGAAAAACTGTTTTTT. Translating it yields CSSDRGHEKLFF.

V gene TRBV11-1 combines with J gene TRBJ2-2; maybe TRBD2 (6 bases). The germline CDR1 and CDR2 sequences are SGHAT and FQDESV (reference sequence). This CDR3 region has 16 residues. Trimming shortened V by 2 bases and J by 5 bases, and 15 bases separated the two germline ends. The CDR3 DNA reads TGTGCCAGCAGCTTACGGAGGGGCTATGGGACCGGGGAGCTGTTTTTT. Translated, it gives CASSLRRGYGTGELFF.

This clonotype was recorded at least ten times. V gene TRBV5-8 combines with J gene TRBJ2-7, with a weak D call TRBD2 (6 bases). CDR3 length: 15 amino acids. V dropped 10 bases and J dropped 0 bases, with 20 bases sitting between them. The germline gives CDR1 SGHTS, CDR2 YDEGEE. CDR3: CAGTMGDSNSYEQYF. In DNA, the CDR3 is TGTGCCGGTACCATGGGGGACTCCAACTCCTACGAGCAGTACTTC.

This clonotype was picked up one time. A junction boundary mismatches the germline segment, possibly from a read error. The chain links TRBV20-1 to TRBJ2-7; D might be TRBD1 or TRBD2, each matching 6 bases. CDR1 is DFQATT and CDR2 is SNEGSKA in the germline V gene (reference sequence). The CDR3 has 13 residues. CDR3 bases: TGTGCCTGGAGGGGGGACCGTCCCTACGAGCAGTACTTC. Translation gives CAWRGDRPYEQYF.

This clonotype came up a few times. The chain employs TRBV5-1 and TRBJ2-7; D gene uncertain. Germline-derived CDR1 and CDR2 are SGHRS and YFSETQ. There are 12 residues in the CDR3. Deletions cut 7 bases from V and 2 bases from J, with 10 bases between. The CDR3 sequence is CASQEGTYEQYF. The CDR3 nucleotides read TGCGCCAGCCAGGAAGGGACCTACGAGCAGTACTTC.

The J gene is TRBJ2-5, the V gene TRBV24-1; TRBD2 matches 16 bases. The CDR3 has 18 residues. Germline-derived CDR1 and CDR2 are KGHDR and SFDVKD. Losses at the gene ends were 4 bases for V and 3 bases for J; bases not matched to a gene: 7. For the CDR3, the DNA is TGTGCCACCAGTGACAAGGGACTAGCGGGAGGGACAGAAGAGACCCAGTACTTC. It specifies CATSDKGLAGGTEETQYF.

This clonotype was detected a few times. The chain carries TRBV19 and TRBJ1-5; D may be TRBD1 (5 bases). The CDR3 sequence is 15 residues long. Germline values: CDR1 LNHDA, CDR2 SQIVND (reference sequence). Deletions cut 4 bases from V and 11 bases from J, with 21 bases between. CDR3 coding DNA: TGTGCCAGTAGTACCATAGCGGGACTCTCAGAGACCCAGCATTTT. As protein: CASSTIAGLSETQHF.

V gene TRBV2 combines with J gene TRBJ2-7, with 7 bases that match TRBD1. This CDR3 is 14 amino acids long. V dropped 8 bases and J dropped 2; count of bases not matched to a gene: 9. CDR1 and CDR2 from the germline V gene are SNHLY and FYNNEI. The CDR3 reads CASQGQRRTYEQYF. CDR3 bases: TGTGCCAGCCAGGGACAGAGAAGAACCTACGAGCAGTACTTC.

The chain couples TRBV15 to TRBJ1-2; unclear D gene. V was clipped by 2 bases and J by 3 bases, with 16 bases between them. Looked up from germline, CDR1 is LNHNV and CDR2 is YYDKDF (reference sequence). There are 16 residues in the CDR3. CDR3 bases: TGTGCCACCAGCAGAACAAGCTCGCACAGCTACTATGGCTACACCTTC. Protein: CATSRTSSHSYYGYTF.

This clonotype was counted ten times or more. V and J are TRBV20-1 and TRBJ1-6; 7 nucleotides line up with TRBD1. Germline V gene sequence: CDR1 DFQATT, CDR2 SNEGSKA (reference sequence). V was pared by 6 bases and J by 5 bases, with 7 bases of the junction left unmatched. The CDR3 is 14 amino acids. In nucleotides, the CDR3 is TGCAGTGCCCAAAGCGGGACAGATAATTCACCCCTCCACTTT. It is translated as CSAQSGTDNSPLHF.

This clonotype appeared many times. The genes are TRBV20-1 and TRBJ2-5; TRBD1 matches at 10 bases. The CDR3 extends over 16 amino acids. V shed 2 bases and J 4 bases; nucleotides not matched to a gene: 10. The germline V gene encodes CDR1 DFQATT and CDR2 SNEGSKA (reference sequence). CDR3 nucleotide sequence: TGCAGTGCTAGACCCCCGAGACAGGGGGCGGGAGAGACCCAGTACTTC. Protein product: CSARPPRQGAGETQYF.